Listed below are T cell receptor beta chains from one sample, sequenced in a study of shared clonotypes between healthy human individuals. The method was immunoSEQ multiplex PCR; TCRdb's version includes in-frame clones alone and lacks a portion of them. This table holds a few hundred thousand clones, approximately 97% found once. The sequencing sample was made of naive CD4+ T cells sorted from blood. The source of these receptors is a woman aged 25 to 39 in good health. Both conserved end residues are part of each CDR3. The order of the fields is J gene, clone size, V gene, CDR3 protein. Only part of the rows carry a size: once, few, many, or a class if the clone is expanded.

TRBJ2-5 | once | TRBV10-1 | CASSEDPGQGGRKTQYF
TRBJ1-2 | . | TRBV28 | CASSFSVGYGYTF
TRBJ1-5 | . | TRBV28 | CASSPRGQVQPQHF
TRBJ1-5 | . | TRBV7-9 | CASSSTRTGGFQPQHF
TRBJ2-3 | once | TRBV4-2 | CASSRLWGGSVMDTQYF
TRBJ2-3 | . | TRBV5-1 | CASSFQPTQGPDTQYF
TRBJ1-2 | . | TRBV10-2 | CASNGQGGLGYTF
TRBJ1-1 | . | TRBV28 | CASSSAGTVNTEAFF
TRBJ2-1 | . | TRBV11-2 | CASSLVQKSSYNEQFF
TRBJ2-7 | . | TRBV7-9 | CASSAGGQGFSYEQYF
TRBJ2-3 | . | TRBV6-5 | CASRNTGGRDTQYF
TRBJ1-1 | . | TRBV5-4 | CASSQGARSSRGLAEAFF
TRBJ2-1 | . | TRBV11-2 | CASSSLFNEQFF
TRBJ2-1 | . | TRBV4-1 | CASSHDRGRGNEQFF
TRBJ1-1 | . | TRBV7-9 | CASSLVEDTEAFF
TRBJ2-6 | . | TRBV19 | CASSPGVGGSGANVLTF
TRBJ2-1 | . | TRBV6-5 | CASSYVRAQSEQFF
TRBJ1-5 | . | TRBV28 | CASSNGNQPQHF
TRBJ1-1 | once | TRBV28 | CASIPLAGGNTEAFF
TRBJ2-3 | . | TRBV5-1 | CASSLWTGSDTQYF
TRBJ2-7 | . | TRBV5-4 | CASSKHSGQSYEQYF
TRBJ1-5 | . | TRBV9 | CASSVTEGSNQPQHF
TRBJ1-4 | . | TRBV28 | CASNSLGGLGDEKLFF
TRBJ1-2 | . | TRBV5-1 | CASSFTGEGGYTF
. | . | TRBV29-1 | CSVEPEENYEQYF
TRBJ2-7 | . | TRBV6-6 | CASSPGTASYEQYF
TRBJ1-5 | . | TRBV6-1 | CASSERDSRRQPQHF
TRBJ1-6 | . | TRBV5-6 | CASTGQQNNSPLHF
TRBJ2-2 | once | TRBV19 | CASSSPGQENTGELFF
TRBJ2-1 | once | TRBV6-6 | CASSEPGLAGNEQFF
TRBJ2-3 | . | TRBV6-5 | CAARGTDTQYF
TRBJ2-3 | . | TRBV7-1 | CASSKEGRTDTQYF
. | . | TRBV7-3 | CASSLTGDRRTYEQYF
TRBJ1-4 | . | TRBV4-1 | CASSLEGDRYEKLFF
TRBJ1-2 | . | TRBV9 | CASSASQGGGYTF
TRBJ1-2 | . | TRBV6-1 | CASRPDSYYGFTF
TRBJ2-1 | . | TRBV9 | CASSVAAGDYNEQFF